A single sample is the source of the 26 T cell receptor beta chains below, sequenced in a study of T cell responses to AZD1222 COVID-19 vaccine (dated by TCRdb to the early 2020s). Library prep was done by the immunoSEQ multiplex PCR assay. TCRdb carries this immuneACCESS record with in-frame sequences only. Its versions omit some clonotypes, under half of them owing to an unresolved V gene in the studies checked, with the rest unexplained. The sample table contains under 150,000 clones; only one count was recorded for 85% to 95% of them. The ten largest account for roughly 10% of the sample. The time point label here, explained by the study, means: about 28 days (+/-7) after the second vaccine dose. The sequenced sample was peripheral blood, obtained 28 days after the second AZD1222 dose. These receptor sequences come from an adult who received the AZD1222 COVID-19 vaccine.

The chain uses TRBV6-5 and TRBJ1-1, with TRBD1 matching over 7 bases. The germline V gene encodes CDR1 MNHEY and CDR2 SVGAGI. Trimming at V came to 10 bases and at J to 2 bases, leaving 13 bases not matched to a gene. There are 15 residues in the CDR3. The CDR3 spells CATYAAGQINTEAFF. The CDR3 nucleotides read TGTGCCACCTACGCCGCGGGACAGATCAACACTGAAGCTTTCTTT.

This chain joins TRBV3-1 (or the pseudogene TRBV3-2) and TRBJ1-1; no definite D call. CDR3 length equals 14 residues. V dropped 0 bases and J dropped 11 bases, with 16 bases sitting between them. Germline-derived CDR1 and CDR2 are LGHDT and YNNKEL (reference sequence). The chain's CDR3 is CASSQDDVSGRAFF. The CDR3 region has the DNA TGTGCCAGCAGCCAAGATGATGTTTCGGGGAGGGCTTTCTTT.

CDR3 sequence reads: CASSFPTGGGTEAFF. CDR3 nucleotides: TGTGCCAGCAGCTTCCCGACAGGGGGGGGCACTGAAGCTTTCTTT. V gene TRBV7-2 combines with J gene TRBJ1-1; 9 bases are shared with TRBD1. The CDR3 is 15 residues long. The junction had 6 bases not matched to a gene; V was cut back by 3 bases and J by 4 bases. Germline CDR1 reads SGHTA; CDR2 reads FQGNSA.

This chain links TRBV18 with TRBJ1-1, with D perhaps matching TRBD1 (6 bases). CDR1 and CDR2 from the germline V gene are KGHSH and LQKENI. Trimming stripped 6 bases from V and 3 bases from J, with 14 bases between. This CDR3 contains 14 residues. CDR3 protein: CASSREGGHTEAFF. The CDR3, as DNA: TGTGCCAGCTCCCGGGAGGGGGGTCACACTGAAGCTTTCTTT.

This rearrangement joins TRBV6-6 to TRBJ1-1; TRBD1 agrees at 7 bases. CDR1 MNHNY and CDR2 SVGAGI come from the germline V gene (reference sequence). Unmatched junction bases numbered 9, after V lost 7 bases and J lost 13 bases. The CDR3 totals 11 residues. CDR3 residues: CASIQDRQGFF. The DNA for the CDR3 is TGTGCCAGCATCCAGGACAGGCAGGGTTTCTTT.

The gene calls are TRBV12-3 or TRBV12-4 and TRBJ2-7; 10 bases map to TRBD1. Germline trimming cut 1 base from V and 6 bases from J; bases unmatched to any gene: 0. This CDR3 has 13 residues. CDR3 DNA sequence: TGTGCCAGCAGTTTAGGGACAGGGGGCGAGCAGTACGTC. Its translation is CASSLGTGGEQYV.

The sample holds one count of this clone. V gene TRBV4-1 combines with J gene TRBJ2-5, with D tentatively TRBD1 (6 bases). Germline CDR1 reads MGHRA; CDR2 reads YSYEKL. This CDR3 contains 16 residues. V lost 0 bases, J lost 6 bases, and 17 bases lay in between. CDR3 in amino acids: CASSQETGTNYKTQYF. CDR3 sequence (DNA): TGCGCCAGCAGCCAAGAAACAGGGACGAATTACAAGACCCAGTACTTC.

Note on this clone: The junction shows a germline mismatch at one end, possibly a read error. The chain recombines TRBV10-3 with TRBJ1-1; D might be TRBD1 (5 bases). The CDR3 loop spans 14 amino acids. Germline values: CDR1 ENHRY, CDR2 SYGVKD. The CDR3 bases are TGTGCCATCAATGAGAAACTAGGGGACACTGAAGCTTTCTTT. Its protein is CAINEKLGDTEAFF.

V and J are TRBV9 and TRBJ1-5; D remains unclear. The germline V gene has CDR1 SGDLS and CDR2 YYNGEE. The CDR3 consists of 13 residues. V lost 0 bases and J 7 bases, leaving 8 bases between the germline ends. CDR3 amino acids: CASSVEAGQPQHF. The CDR3 nucleotides read TGTGCCAGCAGCGTAGAGGCGGGGCAGCCCCAGCATTTT. Together with reference TRBV9 and TRBJ1-5, the CDR3 gives the full variable domain: DSGVTQTPKHLITATGQRVTLRCSPRSGDLSVYWYQQSLDQGLQFLIQYYNGEERAKGNILERFSAQQFPDLHSELNLSSLELGDSALYFCASSVEAGQPQHFGDGTRLSIL.

The chain combines TRBV7-9 with TRBJ2-1; TRBD2 matches 11 bases. V dropped 2 bases and J dropped 2; count of bases not matched to a gene: 2. Germline assignment: CDR1 SEHNR and CDR2 FQNEAQ (reference sequence). This CDR3 spans 16 amino acids. The CDR3 bases are TGTGCCAGCAGCTTACCTAGCGGGGGGCCCTACAATGAGCAGTTCTTC. Translated: CASSLPSGGPYNEQFF.

The rearrangement joins TRBV19 to TRBJ2-3; D is possibly TRBD2 (5 bases). This CDR3 is built from 13 residues. The germline V and J ends were trimmed by 2 bases and 4 bases, with 7 bases remaining between them. CDR1 and CDR2 (germline): LNHDA, SQIVND (reference sequence). CDR3 nucleotides: TGTGCCAGTAGTATAACTAGTCCAGATACGCAGTATTTT. This sequence encodes CASSITSPDTQYF.

V is TRBV2 and J is TRBJ2-7, with D tentatively TRBD2 (8 bases). The V gene lost 6 bases and the J gene lost 0 bases, with 15 bases spanning the gap. This CDR3 spans 15 amino acids. Germline V gene lookup returns CDR1 SNHLY and CDR2 FYNNEI. CDR3 residues: CASRISGDSSYEQYF. In DNA form, the CDR3 reads TGTGCCAGCAGAATTAGCGGGGACAGCTCCTACGAGCAGTACTTC.

The J gene is TRBJ1-5, the V gene TRBV6-2 or TRBV6-3; D perhaps matches TRBD1 (6 bases). The length of the CDR3 is 13 residues. CDR1 and CDR2 (germline): MNHEY, SVGEGT. V was shortened by 5 bases and J by 5 bases, with 10 bases between the two germline ends. Written as DNA, the CDR3 is TGTGCCAGCAGTAGGACAGAGGATCAGCCCCAGCATTTT. This gives the protein CASSRTEDQPQHF.

The gene calls are TRBV3-1 (or the pseudogene TRBV3-2) and TRBJ1-2; perhaps TRBD1 as D (5 bases). CDR1 and CDR2 (germline): LGHDT, YNNKEL (reference sequence). V was trimmed by 0 bases and J by 7 bases, leaving 9 bases between them. CDR3 length equals 13 residues. The CDR3 spells CASSQERGSGYTF. The DNA of the CDR3 is TGTGCCAGCAGCCAAGAGCGGGGGAGTGGCTACACCTTC.

This chain uses TRBV7-9 with TRBJ2-3; TRBD2 aligns across 7 bases. The length of the CDR3 is 18 residues. V lost 4 bases, J lost 5 bases, and 18 bases stayed unmatched. Germline lookup yields CDR1 SEHNR and CDR2 FQNEAQ (reference sequence). This CDR3 reads CASSSRISGGGSGDTQYF. The CDR3 nucleotides are TGTGCCAGCAGCTCTAGAATATCGGGCGGGGGATCGGGAGATACGCAGTATTTT.

The rearrangement links TRBV4-1 to TRBJ1-2, with a possible D match to TRBD1 (6 bases). This CDR3 is 16 amino acids long. CDR1 is MGHRA, CDR2 YSYEKL, per germline. V gave up 4 bases and J gave up 0 bases, with 15 bases separating them. The CDR3 DNA reads TGCGCCAGCAGCCTAGCGCGGACAGAGCCTAACTATGGCTACACCTTC. Protein sequence: CASSLARTEPNYGYTF.

The chain has TRBV7-2 and TRBJ1-2; D call uncertain. The CDR3 is 13 residues long. Germline V CDR1 and CDR2: SGHTA, FQGNSA. V lost 2 bases and J 4 bases, leaving 8 bases between the germline ends. The CDR3 DNA reads TGTGCCAGCAGCTTATATCAGCTCTATGGCTACACCTTC. Amino acid sequence: CASSLYQLYGYTF.

CDR3 nucleotide sequence: TGTGCCAGCAGCCCGAAGACAGGGGAGGACTATGGCTACACCTTC. As protein: CASSPKTGEDYGYTF. V usage is TRBV7-9 and J usage is TRBJ1-2, with TRBD1 identical over 8 bases. The J segment lost 3 bases and the V segment lost 5 bases, leaving 8 bases of the junction unmatched. Germline loops: CDR1 SEHNR, CDR2 FQNEAQ (reference sequence). The CDR3 is 15 residues long.

Ten or more counts support this clone. This chain joins TRBV4-2 and TRBJ2-7; 10 bases agree with TRBD1. V lost 1 base and J lost 0; bases outside the gene matches: 0. The CDR3 is made up of 15 amino acids. CDR1 LGHNA and CDR2 YNFKEQ come from the germline V gene. As DNA, the CDR3 is TGTGCCAGCAGCCAAGGGACAGGGGGCTCCTACGAGCAGTACTTC. Its translation is CASSQGTGGSYEQYF.

This clone came up once. The CDR3 reads CASRGQITLNTEAFF. The DNA for the CDR3 is TGTGCCAGCAGGGGACAGATAACCTTGAACACTGAAGCTTTCTTT. This rearrangement joins TRBV2 to TRBJ1-1; 7 nucleotides agree with TRBD1. The V gene's germline CDR1 is SNHLY and CDR2 FYNNEI. The CDR3 covers 15 residues. V trimming: 6 bases; J trimming: 0 bases; junction bases outside the gene matches: 7. Looking up the rest from reference TRBV2 and TRBJ1-1 gives the full variable domain: EPEVTQTPSHQVTQMGQEVILRCVPISNHLYFYWYRQILGQKVEFLVSFYNNEISEKSEIFDDQFSVERPDGSNFTLKIRSTKLEDSAMYFCASRGQITLNTEAFFGQGTRLTVV.

This chain uses TRBV7-9 with TRBJ2-1; no definite D call. The germline V gene has CDR1 SEHNR and CDR2 FQNEAQ (reference sequence). The CDR3 loop spans 15 amino acids. Trimming left V 2 bases short and J 8 bases short, with 16 bases between. In DNA form, the CDR3 reads TGTGCCAGCAGCTTACGCGGTCCCAACAAAGATGAGCAGTTCTTC. Its translation: CASSLRGPNKDEQFF.

The rearrangement joins TRBV6-5 to TRBJ2-5; D possibly corresponds to TRBD2 (5 bases). Trimming removed 6 bases from V and 1 base from J, with 9 bases in between. The CDR3 sequence is 13 residues long. Germline loops: CDR1 MNHEY, CDR2 SVGAGI. The CDR3: CASRGGLQETQYF. CDR3 nucleotides: TGTGCCAGCAGAGGAGGACTCCAAGAGACCCAGTACTTC.

In its sample, this clone was seen a few times. The V call is TRBV7-9, the J call TRBJ2-1; 10 bases match TRBD1. V lost 1 base, J lost 8 bases, and 8 bases stayed unmatched. This CDR3 contains 16 residues. Germline CDR1 reads SEHNR; CDR2 reads FQNEAQ (reference sequence). The CDR3, as DNA: TGTGCCAGCAGCTTAGGTCGTGGGACAGGGGACCATGAGCAGTTCTTC. This gives the protein CASSLGRGTGDHEQFF. Based on the CDR3 plus reference TRBV7-9 and TRBJ2-1, the full variable domain is DTGVSQNPRHKITKRGQNVTFRCDPISEHNRLYWYRQTLGQGPEFLTYFQNEAQLEKSRLLSDRFSAERPKGSFSTLEIQRTEQGDSAMYLCASSLGRGTGDHEQFFGPGTRLTVL.

The rearrangement links TRBV18 to TRBJ2-1; 8 bases match TRBD1. This CDR3 spans 16 amino acids. Germline CDR1 is KGHSH and CDR2 is LQKENI. The junction had 7 bases not matched to a gene; V was cut back by 3 bases and J by 3 bases. The chain's CDR3 is CASSPTGAMGYNEQFF. The CDR3 DNA reads TGTGCCAGCTCACCGACAGGGGCCATGGGCTACAATGAGCAGTTCTTC.

The rearrangement joins TRBV7-8 to TRBJ2-3; D gene ambiguous. The ends were cut back, 5 bases at V and 8 bases at J, with 14 bases in the middle. This CDR3 comprises 13 residues. The germline V gene encodes CDR1 SGHVS and CDR2 FQNEAQ. The chain's CDR3 is CASSRPPGATQYF. The CDR3 region has the DNA TGTGCCAGCAGCCGCCCCCCTGGAGCTACGCAGTATTTT.

This rearrangement joins TRBV2 to TRBJ1-2, with TRBD1 as a possible D gene (5 bases). The CDR3 length is 15 residues. Germline CDR1 reads SNHLY; CDR2 reads FYNNEI. The V end was cut by 6 bases, the J end by 7 bases, with 21 bases between. CDR3 in DNA: TGTGCCAGCAGCGGAACCGGAGGAGGGGCAGGTGGCTACACCTTC. Translation: CASSGTGGGAGGYTF.